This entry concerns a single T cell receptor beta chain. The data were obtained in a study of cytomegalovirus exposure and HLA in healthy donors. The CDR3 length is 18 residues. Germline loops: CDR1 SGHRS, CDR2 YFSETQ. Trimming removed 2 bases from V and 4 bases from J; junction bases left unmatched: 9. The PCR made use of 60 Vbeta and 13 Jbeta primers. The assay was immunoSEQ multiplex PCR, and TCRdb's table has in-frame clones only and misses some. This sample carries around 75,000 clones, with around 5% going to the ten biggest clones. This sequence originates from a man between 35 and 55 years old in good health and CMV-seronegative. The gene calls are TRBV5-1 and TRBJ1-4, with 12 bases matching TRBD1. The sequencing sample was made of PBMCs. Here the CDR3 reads CASSFLRDRGRGNEKLFF. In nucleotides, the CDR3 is TGCGCCAGCAGCTTCCTCCGGGACAGGGGGCGGGGTAATGAAAAACTGTTTTTT.